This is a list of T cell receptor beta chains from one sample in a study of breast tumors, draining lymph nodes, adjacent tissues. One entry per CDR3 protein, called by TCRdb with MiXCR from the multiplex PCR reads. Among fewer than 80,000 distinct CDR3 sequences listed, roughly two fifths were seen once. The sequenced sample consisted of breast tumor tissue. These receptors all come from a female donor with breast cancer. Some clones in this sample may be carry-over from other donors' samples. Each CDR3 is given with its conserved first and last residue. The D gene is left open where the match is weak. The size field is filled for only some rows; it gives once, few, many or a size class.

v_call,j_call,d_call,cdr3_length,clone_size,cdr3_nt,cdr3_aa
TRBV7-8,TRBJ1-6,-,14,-,TGTGCCAGCAGCTTGCAGCGGGGGATCCCCACCCTCCACTTT,CASSLQRGIPTLHF
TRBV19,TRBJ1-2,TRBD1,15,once,TGTGCCAGTAGTGCGGGACAGCTCTCAGGCTATGGCTACACCTTC,CASSAGQLSGYGYTF
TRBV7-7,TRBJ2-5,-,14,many,TGTGCTAGCAGCTTAGGGCTCGGGGACGAGACCCAGTACTTC,CASSLGLGDETQYF
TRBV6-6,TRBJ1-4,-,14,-,TGTTCTAGCCGCGAAGGGCCGAACGGGGAAAAACTGTTTTTT,CSSREGPNGEKLFF
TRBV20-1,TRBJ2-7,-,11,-,TGCAGTGCTAAGGACTCCTACGAGCAGTACTTC,CSAKDSYEQYF
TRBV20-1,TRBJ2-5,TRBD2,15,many,TGCAGTGCTAGATATAGCGGGGGGGCCGGAGAGACCCAGTACTTC,CSARYSGGAGETQYF
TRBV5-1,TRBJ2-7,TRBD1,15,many,TGCGCCAGCAGCTCCGGAAGTTATACAGGGGGCGAGCAGTACTTC,CASSSGSYTGGEQYF
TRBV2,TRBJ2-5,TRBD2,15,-,TGTGCCAGCTCTGCTCAGGCTAGCGGGAGGGAGACCCAGTACTTC,CASSAQASGRETQYF
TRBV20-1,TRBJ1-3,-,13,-,TGCAGTGCTAGAGTGGCTAGCGGGAACACCATATATTTT,CSARVASGNTIYF
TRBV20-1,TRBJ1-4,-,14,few,TGCAGTGCTAGAGGTGGGGGGCCGAATGAAAAACTGTTTTTT,CSARGGGPNEKLFF
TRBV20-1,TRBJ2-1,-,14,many,TGCAGTGCTGCGAAAACCAGGTCAAACAATGAGCAGTTCTTC,CSAAKTRSNNEQFF
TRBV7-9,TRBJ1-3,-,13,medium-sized,TGTGCCAGCAGCTTGATTACTGGAAACACCATATATTTT,CASSLITGNTIYF
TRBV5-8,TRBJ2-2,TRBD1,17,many,TGTGCCAGCAGCGCCATCGACAGGGGTCCGAACACCGGGGAGCTGTTTTTT,CASSAIDRGPNTGELFF
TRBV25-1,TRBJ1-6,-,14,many,TGTGCCAGCAGCGAGGGGAGGCGGAATTCACCCCTCCACTTT,CASSEGRRNSPLHF
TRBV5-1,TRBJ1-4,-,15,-,TGCGCCAGCAGCTTGGATCGGACTCGTAATGAAAAACTGTTTTTT,CASSLDRTRNEKLFF
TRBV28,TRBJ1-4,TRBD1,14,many,TGTGCCAGCAGTCTGACAGGGGGTGACGAAAAACTGTTTTTT,CASSLTGGDEKLFF
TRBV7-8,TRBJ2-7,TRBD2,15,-,TGTGCCAGCAGCCCAGGGGGGACTAGCGACTACGAGCAGTACTTC,CASSPGGTSDYEQYF
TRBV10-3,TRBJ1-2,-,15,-,TGTGCCTTCAGGGATAATACAGGGAGTATTAATGGCTACGCCTTC,CAFRDNTGSINGYAF
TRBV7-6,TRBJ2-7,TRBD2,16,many,TGTGCCAGCAGCTTAGAGTCGGGAGCGGGGGTAGGTGAGCAGTACTTC,CASSLESGAGVGEQYF
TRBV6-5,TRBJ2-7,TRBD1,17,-,TGTGCCAGCTTACCCAGCCCAGGACAGGGGTCCCCCTACGAGCAGTACTTC,CASLPSPGQGSPYEQYF
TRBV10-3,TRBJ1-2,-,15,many,TGTGCCATCAGGGATAATACAGGGAGTATTAATGGCTACACCTTC,CAIRDNTGSINGYTF
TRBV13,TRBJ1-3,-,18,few,TGTGCCAGCAGCTTGATAACAGGAGATAATAGCTCTGGAAACACCATATATTTT,CASSLITGDNSSGNTIYF
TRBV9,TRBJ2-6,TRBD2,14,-,TGTGCCAGCAGCGTTAGCGGGAGGGCCAACGTCCTGACTTTC,CASSVSGRANVLTF
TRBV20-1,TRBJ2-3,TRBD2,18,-,TGCAGTGCTAGAGATTCAGGACTAGCGGGGTTCCGCACAGATACGCAGTATTTT,CSARDSGLAGFRTDTQYF
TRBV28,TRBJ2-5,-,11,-,TGTGCCAGCAGTTGGGGGACATCCCAGTACTTC,CASSWGTSQYF
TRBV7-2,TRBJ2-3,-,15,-,TGTGCCAGCAGTCAACTAGTCCCCCGCACAGATACGCAGGACTTC,CASSQLVPRTDTQDF
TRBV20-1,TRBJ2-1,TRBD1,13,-,TGCAGTGCTCGTCAGACAGGGTACACTGAGCAGTTCTTC,CSARQTGYTEQFF
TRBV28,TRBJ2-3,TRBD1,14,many,TGTGCCAGCAGCCCGACAGGGGGCACAGATACGCAGTATTTT,CASSPTGGTDTQYF
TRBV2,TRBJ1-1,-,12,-,TGTGCCAGCAGTGAACTGTTCACTGAAAGTTTTTTT,CASSELFTESFF
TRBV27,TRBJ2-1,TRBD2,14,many,TGTGCCAGCAGTCCACTGGGGGGGTACAATGAGCAGTTCTTC,CASSPLGGYNEQFF
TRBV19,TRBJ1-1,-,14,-,TGTGCCAGTAGAATAAACCCCATGAACACTGAAGCTTTCTTT,CASRINPMNTEAFF